The TCR beta chain described here comes from a study of glioma-infiltrating T cells. TCR alpha and beta CDR3 regions were amplified from RNA using iRepertoire nested multiplex PCR. Tissue mRNA or PBMC total RNA, roughly 100-400 ng, went into one-step reverse transcription and amplification. TCRdb reprocessed the multiplex PCR reads with MiXCR, giving one entry per CDR3 protein. The sample includes about 93,000 distinct CDR3 sequences, 35% to 45% seen only once; the top ten take around two fifths. The germline V gene has CDR1 MGHRA and CDR2 YSYEKL. CDR3 length: 17 residues. Whole-study results and caveats: Very few CDR3 sequences were shared between tissue and blood. Above-expected tissue-blood divergence occurred in all gliomas, most in low-grade ones.

Worth noting for this clonotype: Its cognate antigen is unknown. One end of the junction does not line up with germline, which may come from a read error.

The sequencing input was glioma tissue, nonneoplastic brain tissue, or PBMCs (not recorded which). The V and J genes are TRBV4-1 and TRBJ1-2; a possible D gene is TRBD1 (6 bases). The TCR originated in a human donor with low-grade glioma or glioblastoma, undergoing nonglioma brain surgery, or in good health (not recorded which). CDR3 nucleotides: TGCGCCAGCAGCTCAAGAGGGGGGGTTGGTGAGAACTATGGCCACACCTTC. It encodes CASSSRGGVGENYGHTF.